These 16 T cell receptor beta chains were all obtained from the same sample, sequenced in a study of OX40 agonist ivuxolimab in advanced cancers. The method was immunoSEQ multiplex PCR; TCRdb's version includes in-frame clones alone and lacks a portion of them. The sample has some 80,000 clones, approximately 90% seen once. The sample in question was CD4+ or CD8+ T cells sorted from blood, obtained in a trial of the OX40 agonist ivuxolimab. The receptors were gathered from an adult with an advanced solid tumor such as melanoma, head and neck, liver or kidney cancer.

The V call is TRBV5-5, the J call TRBJ2-7; 10 bases agree with TRBD2. The ends lost 4 bases at V and 7 bases at J; junction bases unmatched: 8. The CDR3 consists of 14 residues. In germline, CDR1 is SGHKS, CDR2 YYEKEE (reference sequence). The CDR3 reads CASSPLAGEWEQYF. CDR3 bases: TGTGCCAGCAGCCCGCTAGCGGGGGAATGGGAGCAGTACTTC.

The rearrangement links TRBV14 to TRBJ1-2, with 7 bases lining up with TRBD1. The CDR3 covers 12 residues. Trimming at V came to 6 bases and at J to 6 bases, leaving 4 bases not matched to a gene. Germline values: CDR1 SGHDN, CDR2 FVKESK. CDR3 protein: CASRRDSHGYTF. In DNA form, the CDR3 reads TGTGCCAGCAGACGGGACAGCCATGGCTACACCTTC. Full variable domain (rest looked up from reference TRBV14 and TRBJ1-2): EAGVTQFPSHSVIEKGQTVTLRCDPISGHDNLYWYRRVMGKEIKFLLHFVKESKQDESGMPNNRFLAERTGGTYSTLKVQPAELEDSGVYFCASRRDSHGYTFGSGTRLTVV.

This clone was observed a single time. V is TRBV14 and J is TRBJ2-7; D not certain. V lost 1 base and J 0 bases, leaving 10 bases between the germline ends. Germline CDR1 is SGHDN and CDR2 is FVKESK. There are 15 residues in the CDR3. For the CDR3, the DNA is TGTGCCAGCAGCCAAGCATTCGGCAGCTCCTACGAGCAGTACTTC. Translated: CASSQAFGSSYEQYF.

The J gene is TRBJ1-6, the V gene TRBV4-1; 8 nucleotides match TRBD1. CDR1 is MGHRA, CDR2 YSYEKL, per germline. The CDR3 extends over 15 amino acids. The V gene end was trimmed by 3 bases and the J gene end by 9 bases; junction bases not matched to a gene: 7. The CDR3 nucleotides read TGCGCCAGCAGCCAGGGTCCAGGGGGCGTTTCACCCCTCCACTTT. Its translation: CASSQGPGGVSPLHF.

There are a few counts of this clone. This chain connects TRBV11-2 to TRBJ1-4, with no clear D. V lost 4 bases and J 10 bases, leaving 4 bases between the germline ends. This CDR3 spans 10 amino acids. CDR1 SGHAT and CDR2 FQNNGV come from the germline V gene. The CDR3 loop reads CASSSGKLFF. The DNA for the CDR3 is TGTGCCAGCAGCTCAGGAAAACTGTTTTTT. The full variable domain, with the rest looked up from reference TRBV11-2 and TRBJ1-4, is EAGVAQSPRYKIIEKRQSVAFWCNPISGHATLYWYQQILGQGPKLLIQFQNNGVVDDSQLPKDRFSAERLKGVDSTLKIQPAKLEDSAVYLCASSSGKLFFGSGTQLSVL.

The chain carries TRBV11-2 and TRBJ2-3; 8 bases match TRBD2. V shed 3 bases, J shed 2 bases, and the junction held 4 bases outside the gene matches. CDR1 is SGHAT, CDR2 FQNNGV, per germline. This CDR3 comprises 15 residues. The CDR3 loop is CASSLGGGSTDTQYF. CDR3 nucleotide sequence: TGTGCCAGCAGCTTGGGCGGGGGGTCCACAGATACGCAGTATTTT.

The rearrangement links TRBV5-6 to TRBJ1-4; TRBD1 might be the D (6 bases). This CDR3 is built from 14 residues. V dropped 2 bases and J dropped 8 bases, with 13 bases sitting between them. CDR1 SGHDT and CDR2 YYEEEE come from the germline V gene. The CDR3 DNA sequence: TGTGCCAGCAGCTTACGCAGGGGTTCCGAAAAACTGTTTTTT. Protein: CASSLRRGSEKLFF.

The chain has TRBV12-5 and TRBJ2-5; D is possibly TRBD1 or TRBD2 (5 bases each). The CDR3 spans 15 residues. V dropped 2 bases and J dropped 3 bases, with 13 bases sitting between them. The V gene's germline CDR1 is LGHNT and CDR2 FRNRAP. In DNA, the CDR3 is TGTGCTAGTGGTTTGACTGGCCAGGGAGAAGAGACCCAGTACTTC. It is translated as CASGLTGQGEETQYF.

This rearrangement joins TRBV6-4 to TRBJ2-3; no definite D call. This CDR3 comprises 13 residues. Germline lookup yields CDR1 MRHNA and CDR2 SNTAGT. Trimming stripped 4 bases from V and 5 bases from J, with 10 bases between. This CDR3 is CASSVTELDTQYF. For the CDR3, the DNA is TGTGCCAGCAGTGTAACAGAGTTAGATACGCAGTATTTT.

The chain couples TRBV2 to TRBJ2-4; 8 nucleotides agree with TRBD2. The germline gives CDR1 SNHLY, CDR2 FYNNEI. The length of the CDR3 is 15 residues. V dropped 3 bases and J dropped 7; count of bases not matched to a gene: 8. DNA for the CDR3: TGTGCCAGCAGTGATTTCGGGGGGGATTGGAACATTCAGTACTTC. Protein sequence: CASSDFGGDWNIQYF.

The CDR3 DNA reads as TGTGCCAGCAGTTACTCTCTCCAAAACTCCTACAATGAGCAGTTCTTC. It codes for CASSYSLQNSYNEQFF. The rearrangement links TRBV27 to TRBJ2-1, with D unresolved. Germline CDR1 MNHEY, CDR2 SMNVEV (reference sequence). CDR3 length equals 16 residues. V gave up 4 bases and J gave up 0 bases, with 13 bases separating them.

The chain links TRBV5-1 to TRBJ2-7, with a weak D call TRBD1 (7 bases). With 3 bases removed from V and 5 bases from J, the gap between germline ends came to 15 bases. The CDR3 length is 14 residues. Germline CDR1 is SGHRS and CDR2 is YFSETQ. The CDR3 reads CASSSAGGLDEQYF. The CDR3 DNA follows: TGCGCCAGCAGCTCGGCAGGGGGGTTGGACGAGCAGTACTTC.

The chain recombines TRBV7-9 with TRBJ1-2; D possibly corresponds to TRBD1 (5 bases). Germline CDR1 SEHNR, CDR2 FQNEAQ (reference sequence). V shed 4 bases and J shed 6 bases, with 24 bases lying between them. The CDR3 sequence is 17 residues long. CDR3 coding DNA: TGTGCCAGCAGCTCAATAGAAACCCCTTGGGACGGGGATGGCTACACCTTC. Translating it yields CASSSIETPWDGDGYTF.

V usage is TRBV27 and J usage is TRBJ1-1; D is unresolved. The V and J ends lost 5 bases and 8 bases respectively, with 15 bases between them. Per the germline V gene, CDR1 is MNHEY and CDR2 is SMNVEV (reference sequence). The CDR3 runs 13 residues. The CDR3 nucleotides are TGTGCCAGCAGTGGAGGTCGGCCCTGGGAAGCTTTCTTT. It is translated as CASSGGRPWEAFF.

The chain recombines TRBV9 with TRBJ1-2; 7 bases align to TRBD1. This CDR3 is built from 15 residues. Trimming at V came to 3 bases and at J to 2 bases, leaving 7 bases not matched to a gene. Germline lookup yields CDR1 SGDLS and CDR2 YYNGEE. The CDR3 DNA is TGTGCCAGCAGCGGGTTCGGAGGGGGCAACTATGGCTACACCTTC. It yields the protein CASSGFGGGNYGYTF.

The chain is built from TRBV27 and TRBJ1-6; D ambiguous. Trimming stripped 4 bases from V and 0 bases from J, with 4 bases between. CDR1 is MNHEY, CDR2 SMNVEV, per germline (reference sequence). This CDR3 spans 14 amino acids. DNA of the CDR3: TGTGCCAGCAGTTGGGGCTCCTATAATTCACCCCTCCACTTT. This translates into CASSWGSYNSPLHF.